This TCR beta chain came from a study of cytomegalovirus exposure and HLA in healthy donors. The CDR3 covers 13 residues. Germline V gene data show CDR1 as MNHEY and CDR2 as SVGAGI. V was cut by 10 bases and J by 9 bases, with 18 bases left in between. The PCR employed 60 Vbeta primers together with 13 Jbeta primers. TCRdb's table, derived via immunoSEQ multiplex PCR, lists solely in-frame clones and lacks some. This sample has around 70,000 clones; roughly 74% occur once, and the top ten carry over 10%. This clone has a handful of counts. Sequences were obtained from PBMCs. This chain links TRBV6-5 with TRBJ1-4; D might be TRBD1 (6 bases). This sequence was found in a human donor in good health. The CDR3 loop is CATLGGKMKKLFF. CDR3 sequence (DNA): TGTGCCACCCTAGGGGGAAAAATGAAAAAACTGTTTTTT.